This is a list of T cell receptor beta chains from one sample in a study of blood T cells in healthy people across ages. TCRdb called the 5' RACE reads again in MiXCR, with one record for every CDR3 protein. Of about 1 million distinct CDR3 sequences listed, 25% are singletons. The sample also formed part of further work on T cells of mothers and their children.

The sample was blood. These receptors were collected from a girl aged 2-10 years in good health. CDR3s include the opening cysteine and the closing phenylalanine or tryptophan.

V gene: TRBV20-1
J gene: TRBJ2-5
CDR3 protein: CRALSPGLQETQYF

V gene: TRBV6-2/TRBV6-3
J gene: .
CDR3 protein: CASSLLSGDYEQYF

V gene: TRBV5-1
J gene: TRBJ2-5
CDR3 protein: CASSLVLEGETQYF

V gene: TRBV29-1
J gene: TRBJ2-5
CDR3 protein: CSVEKRQGSETQYF

V gene: TRBV18
J gene: TRBJ1-5
CDR3 protein: CASSQEGHLNQPQHF

V gene: TRBV7-9
J gene: TRBJ2-5
CDR3 protein: CASSSLREVPQETQYF

V gene: TRBV15
J gene: TRBJ2-1
CDR3 protein: CATSGTSGRSYNEQFF

V gene: TRBV4-1
J gene: TRBJ1-1
CDR3 protein: CASSQAKGGGHTEAFF

V gene: TRBV10-3
J gene: TRBJ2-7
CDR3 protein: CAISDVADEQYF

V gene: TRBV20-1
J gene: TRBJ1-2
CDR3 protein: CSARVFLDGGYTF

V gene: TRBV6-5
J gene: TRBJ1-5
CDR3 protein: CASQTGTNQPQHF

V gene: TRBV5-1
J gene: TRBJ2-3
CDR3 protein: CASSLAQEAGGPRIDTQYF

V gene: TRBV9
J gene: TRBJ2-1
CDR3 protein: CASSVRFGDGEQFF

V gene: TRBV5-1
J gene: TRBJ1-1
CDR3 protein: CASARTGFMNTEAFF

V gene: TRBV12-3/TRBV12-4
J gene: .
CDR3 protein: CASREPLAGLLNEQFF

V gene: TRBV7-9
J gene: TRBJ1-4
CDR3 protein: CASSSPNEKLFF

V gene: TRBV6-2/TRBV6-3
J gene: TRBJ2-7
CDR3 protein: CASSIAPLGGAPYEQYF